The 29 T cell receptor beta chains reported below all come from one sample, sequenced in a study of cytomegalovirus exposure and HLA in healthy donors. Assay: immunoSEQ multiplex PCR; the TCRdb copy retains only in-frame clones and omits some. The sample has 60,000 or so clones, about 95% seen once; the top ten hold over 2%. Sequences were obtained from PBMCs. These receptors came from a man aged 18 to 35 in good health and CMV-seronegative.

This clone came up once. The chain joins TRBV5-1 to TRBJ1-1, with D possibly being TRBD1 (5 bases). The V gene lost 0 bases and the J gene lost 0 bases, with 6 bases spanning the gap. CDR3 length: 14 residues. CDR1 and CDR2 from the germline V gene are SGHRS and YFSETQ. The CDR3 sequence: CASSLVGVNTEAFF. The CDR3 nucleotides read TGCGCCAGCAGCTTGGTAGGGGTGAACACTGAAGCTTTCTTT.

This clone was picked up one time. The chain recombines TRBV15 with TRBJ2-7, with 7 bases matching TRBD1. Germline V gives CDR1 LNHNV, CDR2 YYDKDF (reference sequence). V was pared by 5 bases and J by 3 bases, with 10 bases of the junction left unmatched. The length of the CDR3 is 15 residues. The CDR3 DNA sequence: TGTGCCACCAGCGGGGTCCGGGACAGTTACTACGAGCAGTACTTC. Its translation: CATSGVRDSYYEQYF.

In regard to this clone: Within the sample, other DNA sequences also encode this same CDR3. The chain employs TRBV11-3 and TRBJ2-2; D ambiguous. Germline CDR1 is SGHNT and CDR2 is YENEEA. The V end lost 2 bases, the J end lost 1 base, and 2 bases lay between the germline ends. The CDR3 has 13 amino acids. The CDR3, as DNA: TGTGCCAGCAGCTTACTGAACACCGGGGAGCTGTTTTTT. It yields the protein CASSLLNTGELFF.

The chain joins TRBV4-1 to TRBJ2-7; 14 bases line up with TRBD2. With V trimmed by 0 bases and J by 3 bases, 7 bases remained unmatched. This CDR3 comprises 18 residues. CDR1 MGHRA and CDR2 YSYEKL come from the germline V gene. CDR3 in DNA: TGCGCCAGCAGCCAAGAAGGACTAGCGGGAGGAAGGATCTACGAGCAGTACTTC. Its translation: CASSQEGLAGGRIYEQYF.

This clone has a single count. The chain combines TRBV27 with TRBJ2-7; TRBD2 is a possible D gene (6 bases). Per the germline V gene, CDR1 is MNHEY and CDR2 is SMNVEV (reference sequence). The CDR3 has 12 amino acids. The V end lost 6 bases, the J end lost 6 bases, and 12 bases lay between the germline ends. CDR3 bases: TGTGCCAGCAGACAAAGGGGAGGCGAGCAGTACTTC. Amino acid sequence: CASRQRGGEQYF.

This chain links TRBV6-1 with TRBJ1-1; D gene unclear. Germline CDR1 reads MNHNS; CDR2 reads SASEGT. The CDR3 runs to 13 residues. The germline V and J ends were trimmed by 1 base and 4 bases, with 7 bases remaining between them. This chain's CDR3 is CASSEGAGTEAFF. DNA of the CDR3: TGTGCCAGCAGTGAAGGGGCAGGCACTGAAGCTTTCTTT.

The V and J genes are TRBV9 and TRBJ2-1; 10 bases line up with TRBD2. V shed 4 bases and J 3 bases; nucleotides not matched to a gene: 7. CDR1 and CDR2 (germline): SGDLS, YYNGEE. This CDR3 region has 16 residues. The CDR3 reads CASSPRLAGLYNEQFF. CDR3 in DNA: TGTGCCAGCAGCCCGCGACTAGCGGGCCTCTACAATGAGCAGTTCTTC.

The chain couples TRBV4-1 to TRBJ1-3; D possibly corresponds to TRBD1 (5 bases). CDR3 size: 16 residues. Trimming stripped 0 bases from V and 0 bases from J, with 9 bases between. Per germline, CDR1 MGHRA and CDR2 YSYEKL. The CDR3 loop reads CASSQDRALSGNTIYF. CDR3 bases: TGCGCCAGCAGCCAAGACAGGGCTCTCTCTGGAAACACCATATATTTT.

V usage is TRBV5-6 and J usage is TRBJ2-7, with 11 bases identical to TRBD2. The CDR3 is 16 residues long. With V trimmed by 0 bases and J by 5 bases, 7 bases remained unmatched. Germline V gives CDR1 SGHDT, CDR2 YYEEEE. The DNA of the CDR3 is TGTGCCAGCAGCTTGGGTGCGGGACTAGCGGTCGACGAGCAGTACTTC. This codes for CASSLGAGLAVDEQYF.

This chain connects TRBV27 to TRBJ1-1; D may be TRBD1 (5 bases). The CDR3 sequence is 16 residues long. Germline V CDR1 and CDR2: MNHEY, SMNVEV (reference sequence). Between the trimmed V and J ends, which lost 4 bases and 2 bases, there was a span of 17 bases. CDR3 in DNA: TGTGCCAGCAGTTCCCGCCTTGACAGACCCAACACTGAAGCTTTCTTT. It is translated as CASSSRLDRPNTEAFF.

V is TRBV5-4 and J is TRBJ2-7; tentatively, D is TRBD1 (6 bases). The CDR3 has 15 amino acids. Trimming removed 4 bases at V and 2 bases at J, with 16 bases between. CDR1 is SGHNT and CDR2 is YYREEE in the germline V gene (reference sequence). Here the CDR3 reads CASSGLEDSTYEQYF. CDR3 nucleotide sequence: TGTGCCAGCAGCGGGCTCGAGGACAGCACCTACGAGCAGTACTTC.

This chain connects TRBV6-1 to TRBJ2-5; tentatively, D is TRBD2 (6 bases). CDR3 size: 14 residues. From germline, CDR1 is MNHNS and CDR2 SASEGT. Trimming cost V 6 bases and J 1 base, with 12 bases left between them. The CDR3 DNA is TGTGCCAGCAGAGGACTAAGCACCCAAGAGACCCAGTACTTC. Its translation is CASRGLSTQETQYF.

This chain links TRBV7-2 with TRBJ2-2; 7 positions match TRBD1. Germline V lookup: CDR1 SGHTA, CDR2 FQGNSA. The CDR3 length is 16 residues. V shed 0 bases, J shed 7 bases, and the junction held 8 bases outside the gene matches. The chain's CDR3 is CASSLATGYSGGELFF. CDR3 bases: TGTGCCAGCAGCTTAGCGACAGGGTACTCTGGCGGGGAGCTGTTTTTT.

For the CDR3, the DNA is TGCGCCAGCAGCTGGCGGGAGTCAACTAATGAAAAACTGTTTTTT. It translates to CASSWRESTNEKLFF. The rearrangement links TRBV5-1 to TRBJ1-4; D is ambiguous. The CDR3 extends over 15 amino acids. Trimming took off 3 bases at V and 0 bases at J, with 9 bases between the two ends. From germline, CDR1 is SGHRS and CDR2 YFSETQ.

The CDR3 reads CASSGTGINEQFF. CDR3 coding DNA: TGTGCCAGCAGCGGGACAGGGATTAATGAGCAGTTCTTC. This chain connects TRBV7-2 to TRBJ2-1, with TRBD1 matching 9 bases. From germline, CDR1 is SGHTA and CDR2 FQGNSA. CDR3 size: 13 residues. Trimming removed 5 bases from V and 7 bases from J; junction bases left unmatched: 3.

This chain connects TRBV5-1 to TRBJ1-4, with TRBD1 matching 9 bases. The V gene's germline CDR1 is SGHRS and CDR2 YFSETQ. There are 15 residues in the CDR3. V lost 7 bases, J lost 7 bases, and 11 bases stayed unmatched. The CDR3 sequence: CASREEGQGAEKLFF. The CDR3, as DNA: TGCGCCAGCCGCGAAGAGGGACAGGGCGCTGAAAAACTGTTTTTT. The full variable domain, rest sourced from reference TRBV5-1 and TRBJ1-4, is KAGVTQTPRYLIKTRGQQVTLSCSPISGHRSVSWYQQTPGQGLQFLFEYFSETQRNKGNFPGRFSGRQFSNSRSEMNVSTLELGDSALYLCASREEGQGAEKLFFGSGTQLSVL.

The chain joins TRBV5-6 to TRBJ1-2; a possible D gene is TRBD1 (6 bases). The CDR3 is 13 amino acids. V shed 2 bases and J shed 4 bases, with 9 bases lying between them. CDR1 SGHDT and CDR2 YYEEEE come from the germline V gene. CDR3 bases: TGTGCCAGCAGCTTACAGGGTCTCTATGGCTACACCTTC. This sequence encodes CASSLQGLYGYTF.

The chain is built from TRBV28 and TRBJ2-7, with D perhaps matching TRBD1 (5 bases). CDR1 is MDHEN, CDR2 SYDVKM, per germline. This CDR3 region has 13 residues. The V gene lost 6 bases and the J gene lost 3 bases, with 12 bases spanning the gap. CDR3 DNA sequence: TGTGCCAGCAGCGCCGACAGAAACTACGAGCAGTACTTC. It translates to CASSADRNYEQYF.

The chain uses TRBV2 and TRBJ2-1; TRBD2 might be the D (5 bases). The CDR3 contains 16 residues. The ends were cut back, 8 bases at V and 3 bases at J, with 20 bases in the middle. Germline CDR1 and CDR2: SNHLY and FYNNEI. CDR3 nucleotides: TGTGCCAGCCGAGCCTCGGAGGCCATCAACTACAATGAGCAGTTCTTC. The encoded protein is CASRASEAINYNEQFF.

This chain's CDR3 is CASSSSGEAFF. Here the CDR3 DNA reads TGTGCCAGCAGCTCATCAGGTGAAGCTTTCTTT. The chain joins TRBV14 to TRBJ1-1; D is uncertain. The CDR3 loop spans 11 amino acids. Germline-derived CDR1 and CDR2 are SGHDN and FVKESK. V was clipped by 5 bases and J by 7 bases, with 8 bases between them.

V gene TRBV30 combines with J gene TRBJ1-5; D gene ambiguous. The CDR3 runs to 15 residues. CDR1 and CDR2 (germline): GTSNPN, SVGIG (reference sequence). Trimming left V 2 bases short and J 0 bases short, with 11 bases between. CDR3: CAWSLESNSNQPQHF. CDR3 in DNA: TGTGCCTGGAGTTTGGAGAGTAATAGCAATCAGCCCCAGCATTTT.

The V and J genes are TRBV5-8 and TRBJ2-7; the match to TRBD1 covers 8 bases. V was pared by 4 bases and J by 2 bases, with 8 bases of the junction left unmatched. CDR1 SGHTS and CDR2 YDEGEE come from the germline V gene. The CDR3 contains 15 residues. The CDR3 is CASSPGDRKTYEQYF. DNA for the CDR3: TGTGCCAGCAGCCCGGGGGACAGGAAAACCTACGAGCAGTACTTC.

The chain joins TRBV6-4 to TRBJ2-3; D uncertain. This CDR3 has 13 amino acids. The ends were cut back, 4 bases at V and 8 bases at J, with 13 bases in the middle. Germline V CDR1 and CDR2: MRHNA, SNTAGT. The CDR3, as DNA: TGTGCCAGCAGTGCCTCGGATGGGCTTACGCAGTATTTT. It encodes CASSASDGLTQYF.

This chain connects TRBV30 to TRBJ2-4; maybe TRBD1 (5 bases). CDR1 is GTSNPN, CDR2 SVGIG, per germline (reference sequence). V dropped 4 bases and J dropped 0 bases, with 10 bases sitting between them. The CDR3 is 14 residues long. The CDR3 here is CAWTGFLAKNIQYF. The CDR3 region has the DNA TGTGCCTGGACAGGGTTCTTAGCCAAAAACATTCAGTACTTC.

The V gene is TRBV6-1, the J gene TRBJ2-1; 7 bases align to TRBD1. CDR1 MNHNS and CDR2 SASEGT come from the germline V gene. Trimming cost V 5 bases and J 6 bases; bases outside gene matches: 10. The CDR3 spans 15 residues. The CDR3 loop reads CASSPTGTVSNEQFF. The CDR3 bases are TGTGCCAGCAGTCCCACCGGGACAGTCTCCAATGAGCAGTTCTTC.

CDR3 sequence reads: CASSISGQERQETQYF. CDR3 in DNA: TGTGCCAGCAGCATATCAGGACAAGAACGACAAGAGACCCAGTACTTC. The J gene is TRBJ2-5, the V gene TRBV7-9, with TRBD1 as a possible D gene (5 bases). Trimming removed 5 bases from V and 2 bases from J, with 18 bases in between. The CDR3 totals 16 residues. From germline, CDR1 is SEHNR and CDR2 FQNEAQ (reference sequence).

The chain links TRBV27 to TRBJ2-7; 8 nucleotides match TRBD1. V lost 4 bases to trimming and J lost 2 bases; unmatched junction nucleotides: 4. The CDR3 totals 14 residues. Germline values: CDR1 MNHEY, CDR2 SMNVEV (reference sequence). The CDR3 sequence: CASSSGTGPYEQYF. In DNA, the CDR3 is TGTGCCAGCAGTTCCGGGACAGGACCCTACGAGCAGTACTTC.

The chain joins TRBV6-4 to TRBJ2-3, with a tentative D call TRBD2 (5 bases). The V and J ends lost 4 bases and 2 bases respectively, with 10 bases between them. The CDR3 runs to 14 residues. Germline CDR1 reads MRHNA; CDR2 reads SNTAGT. This CDR3 is CASSVGRDTDTQYF. CDR3 bases: TGTGCCAGCAGTGTGGGTCGGGACACAGATACGCAGTATTTT.

The chain joins TRBV19 to TRBJ2-1; possibly TRBD1 for D (5 bases). Trimming took off 6 bases at V and 0 bases at J, with 12 bases between the two ends. Looked up from germline, CDR1 is LNHDA and CDR2 is SQIVND (reference sequence). The CDR3 covers 15 residues. The CDR3 region is CASSPTVSSYNEQFF. The DNA of the CDR3 is TGTGCCAGTAGCCCGACAGTAAGCTCCTACAATGAGCAGTTCTTC.